The rows below give T cell receptor beta chains drawn from one sample of a study of yellow fever vaccine responses in identical twins. TCRdb reprocessed the RT-PCR reads via MiXCR and lists one record per CDR3 protein. The top ten clones hold 4.5% to 5.5% of a sample with 20,000 to 25,000 distinct CDR3 sequences, around 74% of them seen once. The sample consisted of T cells from blood (PBMCs), unsorted or a sorted subset (not recorded which), taken before or after yellow fever vaccination (not recorded which). The source is a woman aged 18 to 35 who received the yellow fever vaccine. Each CDR3 is given with its conserved first and last residue. D genes are given only for firm matches. For some rows the clone size is stated as once, few or many, or as a class when expanded; others skip it.

d_call,j_call,clone_size,v_call,cdr3_aa,cdr3_nt
.,TRBJ1-4,.,TRBV18,CASSPGVDEKLFF,TGTGCCAGCTCACCAGGGGTTGATGAAAAACTGTTTTTT
.,TRBJ1-1,.,TRBV2,CASSEFQGDTEAFF,TGTGCCAGCAGTGAATTTCAGGGAGACACTGAAGCTTTCTTT
TRBD2,TRBJ2-5,.,TRBV11-1,CASRGTSEIQETQYF,TGTGCCAGTAGGGGGACTAGCGAGATCCAAGAGACCCAGTACTTC
.,TRBJ1-1,.,TRBV29-1,CSAVIGRNTEAFF,TGCAGCGCTGTAATTGGTCGGAACACTGAAGCTTTCTTT
.,TRBJ2-1,.,TRBV29-1,CSVEDRGRPNEQFF,TGCAGCGTTGAAGACCGGGGGCGCCCGAATGAGCAGTTCTTC
TRBD2,TRBJ2-5,.,TRBV2,CASSDEAGEDRETQYF,TGTGCCAGCAGTGACGAAGCGGGAGAAGATCGAGAGACCCAGTACTTC
TRBD2,TRBJ2-1,.,TRBV11-3,CASSRTSGRSYNEQFF,TGTGCCAGCTCCCGGACTAGCGGGAGAAGTTACAATGAGCAGTTCTTC
TRBD2,TRBJ2-5,few,TRBV4-1,CAITTDGRGETQYF,TGCGCCATCACCACAGACGGGAGGGGGGAGACCCAGTACTTC
.,TRBJ2-2,.,TRBV7-9,CASVVNTGELFF,TGTGCCAGCGTCGTGAACACCGGGGAGCTGTTTTTT
TRBD2,TRBJ2-7,.,TRBV13,CASSPGGTGHGEQYF,TGTGCCAGCAGCCCGGGAGGGACCGGGCATGGCGAGCAGTACTTC
.,TRBJ2-7,.,TRBV10-3,CAISVSGFPEQYF,TGTGCCATCAGTGTATCAGGTTTTCCCGAGCAGTACTTC
TRBD1,TRBJ1-6,.,TRBV16,CASSYTGQGNSPLHF,TGTGCCAGCAGTTACACGGGACAGGGTAATTCACCCCTCCACTTT
.,TRBJ2-7,.,TRBV18,CASSLNYYRESSNEQYF,TGTGCCAGCTCGCTCAACTATTATCGAGAGAGCTCGAACGAGCAGTACTTC
.,TRBJ2-1,.,TRBV2,CASSSSPRRQLNEQFF,TGTGCCAGCAGCTCTTCCCCCCGCCGACAGCTCAATGAGCAGTTCTTC
.,TRBJ1-2,.,TRBV29-1,CSVVRGADGYTF,TGCAGCGTTGTACGGGGGGCGGATGGCTACACCTTC
TRBD1,TRBJ1-3,.,TRBV6-1,CASSPTGGIGNTIYF,TGTGCCAGCAGTCCGACAGGGGGCATCGGAAACACCATATATTTT
.,TRBJ1-2,once,TRBV6-1,CASSAPYAGKDGYTF,TGTGCCAGCAGTGCCCCCTACGCGGGCAAAGATGGCTACACCTTC
.,TRBJ1-4,.,TRBV7-9,CASSSDRSREKLFF,TGTGCCAGCAGCTCGGACCGCAGCAGGGAAAAACTGTTTTTT
.,TRBJ1-1,.,TRBV14,CASTPPRNTEAFF,TGTGCCAGCACCCCACCCAGGAACACTGAAGCTTTCTTT
.,TRBJ2-1,.,TRBV24-1,CATSDTEAASYNEQFF,TGTGCCACCAGTGATACGGAGGCAGCGTCCTACAATGAGCAGTTCTTC
TRBD2,TRBJ2-1,few,TRBV2,CASSEPSGGLGEQFF,TGTGCCAGCAGTGAACCGAGCGGGGGGCTTGGTGAGCAGTTCTTC
.,TRBJ1-1,.,TRBV15,CATSRDSGKSEAFF,TGTGCCACCAGCAGAGATTCAGGGAAGAGTGAAGCTTTCTTT